Following are 16 T cell receptor beta chains from one sample sequenced in a study of T cell responses to AZD1222 COVID-19 vaccine. Libraries were prepared by immunoSEQ multiplex PCR; TCRdb keeps only in-frame clonotypes and omits some of them. In the table there are over 150,000 clones, roughly 94% of which are singletons. The material was peripheral blood, obtained on day 0 of MenACWY control vaccination. The origin of the receptors is an adult in good health.

CDR3 in amino acids: CASRLGWETQYF. The CDR3, as DNA: TGTGCCAGCAGACTGGGTTGGGAGACCCAGTACTTC. The genes are TRBV28 and TRBJ2-5; D ambiguous. The germline V and J ends were trimmed by 6 bases and 5 bases, with 10 bases remaining between them. Germline CDR1 is MDHEN and CDR2 is SYDVKM. The CDR3 has 12 amino acids.

This clone was seen just once. This chain connects TRBV9 to TRBJ2-1, with D maybe TRBD2 (5 bases). There are 14 residues in the CDR3. The germline CDR1 and CDR2 sequences are SGDLS and YYNGEE. The germline V and J ends were trimmed by 2 bases and 3 bases, with 9 bases remaining between them. This chain's CDR3 is CASSVQEGYNEQFF. In nucleotides, the CDR3 is TGTGCCAGCAGCGTTCAAGAGGGCTACAATGAGCAGTTCTTC. The variable domain in full, with the rest retrieved from reference TRBV9 and TRBJ2-1, is DSGVTQTPKHLITATGQRVTLRCSPRSGDLSVYWYQQSLDQGLQFLIQYYNGEERAKGNILERFSAQQFPDLHSELNLSSLELGDSALYFCASSVQEGYNEQFFGPGTRLTVL.

The chain links TRBV7-2 to TRBJ2-3; a possible D gene is TRBD2 (5 bases). The CDR3 covers 16 residues. The V and J ends lost 2 bases and 4 bases respectively, with 16 bases between them. CDR1 is SGHTA and CDR2 is FQGNSA in the germline V gene. The CDR3 spells CASSLNGRRVADTQYF. CDR3 DNA sequence: TGTGCCAGCAGCTTAAATGGGAGACGAGTGGCAGATACGCAGTATTTT.

The V call is TRBV5-1, the J call TRBJ1-2, with D perhaps TRBD1 (6 bases). Germline CDR1 and CDR2: SGHRS and YFSETQ. The CDR3 extends over 14 amino acids. The V end lost 0 bases, the J end lost 1 base, and 7 bases lay between the germline ends. As DNA, the CDR3 is TGCGCCAGCAGCTTGGGGGACAATAACTATGGCTACACCTTC. Protein sequence: CASSLGDNNYGYTF.

J is TRBJ2-6 and V is TRBV11-2; TRBD2 agrees at 11 bases. V shed 7 bases, J shed 0 bases, and the junction held 8 bases outside the gene matches. The CDR3 covers 18 residues. Germline V gene lookup returns CDR1 SGHAT and CDR2 FQNNGV. The CDR3 reads CASTSRLAGSSGANVLTF. For the CDR3, the DNA is TGTGCCAGCACTTCGAGACTAGCGGGAAGCTCTGGGGCCAACGTCCTGACTTTC.

This rearrangement joins TRBV27 to TRBJ2-1; 12 nucleotides match TRBD2. Germline assignment: CDR1 MNHEY and CDR2 SMNVEV (reference sequence). The CDR3 extends over 15 amino acids. Trimming at V came to 3 bases and at J to 4 bases, leaving 1 base not matched to a gene. Here the CDR3 DNA reads TGTGCCAGCAGTTTTCTAGCGGGAGGGTACAATGAGCAGTTCTTC. Amino acids: CASSFLAGGYNEQFF.

The chain uses TRBV19 and TRBJ2-2, with 11 bases matching TRBD2. The CDR3 consists of 16 residues. With V trimmed by 7 bases and J by 2 bases, 6 bases remained unmatched. In germline, CDR1 is LNHDA, CDR2 SQIVND (reference sequence). The CDR3 DNA is TGTGCCAGTACTAAGGGACTAGCGGCTAACACCGGGGAGCTGTTTTTT. The encoded protein is CASTKGLAANTGELFF.

V gene TRBV6-5 combines with J gene TRBJ2-7, with D possibly TRBD1 on 6 matching bases. Trimming shortened V by 4 bases and J by 6 bases, and 22 bases separated the two germline ends. The CDR3 is 16 residues long. In germline, CDR1 is MNHEY, CDR2 SVGAGI. The CDR3 protein is CASSWVETGAPSEQYF. The CDR3, as DNA: TGTGCCAGCAGTTGGGTGGAGACAGGAGCCCCATCCGAGCAGTACTTC.

The V gene is TRBV6-5, the J gene TRBJ2-1; D perhaps matches TRBD2 (6 bases). Germline values: CDR1 MNHEY, CDR2 SVGAGI. There are 14 residues in the CDR3. Between the trimmed V and J ends, which lost 7 bases and 8 bases, there was a span of 18 bases. For the CDR3, the DNA is TGTGCCAGCATTAAAGGGACGGGACTTGATGAGCAGTTCTTC. It encodes CASIKGTGLDEQFF.

This clone was picked up a small number of times. The chain uses TRBV5-1 and TRBJ1-2; D not resolved. Trimming removed 0 bases from V and 7 bases from J, with 16 bases in between. Germline lookup yields CDR1 SGHRS and CDR2 YFSETQ. The CDR3 runs to 15 residues. CDR3 nucleotide sequence: TGCGCCAGCAGCTTGGAGGCAGCCGAAGCGGGTGGCTACACCTTC. As protein: CASSLEAAEAGGYTF.

The rearrangement uses TRBV18 and TRBJ2-7, with 7 bases fitting TRBD2. With 3 bases clipped from V and 1 base from J, the junction kept 6 bases outside the gene matches. The CDR3 runs to 15 residues. Germline V gene sequence: CDR1 KGHSH, CDR2 LQKENI. This CDR3 reads CASSPVAGLSYEQYF. CDR3 bases: TGTGCCAGCTCACCCGTAGCGGGCCTATCCTACGAGCAGTACTTC.

The CDR3 DNA is TGTGCCACCAAGGAGGGGAGCTATGGCTACACCTTC. This sequence encodes CATKEGSYGYTF. The chain carries TRBV19 and TRBJ1-2; maybe TRBD1 (5 bases). CDR1 is LNHDA and CDR2 is SQIVND in the germline V gene (reference sequence). Trimming removed 10 bases at V and 4 bases at J, with 13 bases between. The CDR3 covers 12 residues.

V gene TRBV6-9 combines with J gene TRBJ1-3; tentatively, D is TRBD1 (5 bases). The ends were cut back, 2 bases at V and 0 bases at J, with 11 bases in the middle. The CDR3 runs to 16 residues. The V gene's germline CDR1 is MNHGY and CDR2 SVAAGI. The CDR3: CASSYREGNSGNTIYF. The CDR3 DNA follows: TGTGCCAGCAGTTATCGGGAGGGGAACTCTGGAAACACCATATATTTT.

The chain combines TRBV27 with TRBJ1-4, with TRBD1 matching over 9 bases. Germline V gives CDR1 MNHEY, CDR2 SMNVEV (reference sequence). CDR3 length: 14 amino acids. The V gene end was trimmed by 6 bases and the J gene end by 6 bases; junction bases not matched to a gene: 5. Written as DNA, the CDR3 is TGTGCCAGCAGAACAGGGGGCGGTCATGAAAAACTGTTTTTT. Its translation: CASRTGGGHEKLFF.

The V and J genes are TRBV5-5 and TRBJ1-1; a weak D match, TRBD1 (5 bases). The germline V gene has CDR1 SGHKS and CDR2 YYEKEE (reference sequence). V lost 4 bases to trimming and J lost 1 base, with 14 bases between them. This CDR3 has 15 amino acids. CDR3 coding DNA: TGTGCCAGCAGCCCGGGCAGGGCTGAGAACACTGAAGCTTTCTTT. Translated: CASSPGRAENTEAFF.

This chain connects TRBV24-1 to TRBJ2-1; TRBD1 aligns across 7 bases. Per germline, CDR1 KGHDR and CDR2 SFDVKD. This CDR3 is built from 15 residues. The V and J ends lost 6 bases and 4 bases, in that order; junction bases with no gene match: 8. Written as DNA, the CDR3 is TGTGCCACCAGTACTTGGGACAGAAAGTACAATGAGCAGTTCTTC. It yields the protein CATSTWDRKYNEQFF.